Given below is one T cell receptor (beta chain) in context. This sample is part of a study of blood T cell repertoires in COVID-19. Looking at the study overall: PBMCs, B-cell-depleted T cells, or T cells provided the cDNA or gDNA that made up the material.

Original methodology: Using reference gene primer amplification, nucleated cell counts were estimated. Using immunoSEQ multiplex PCR, the repertoire was profiled, and TCRdb retains in-frame clones only, with some absent. V and J calls and clone size are copied from that table; D and trimming were computed from the DNA. The sample lists roughly 300,000 clones, about 90% seen once, with approximately 12% in the top ten. The CDR3 covers 15 residues. In germline, CDR1 is SEHNR, CDR2 FQNEAQ (reference sequence). V shed 6 bases and J shed 5 bases, with 16 bases lying between them. The clonotype originates from a woman in her twenties or thirties with COVID-19, enrolled during active disease. Sample: peripheral blood. This chain joins TRBV7-9 and TRBJ1-4; D not certain. CDR3 sequence reads: CASSLKRGGNEKLFF. The DNA of the CDR3 is TGTGCCAGCAGTCTTAAACGGGGAGGGAATGAAAAACTGTTTTTT.